The 23 T cell receptor beta chains in this list originate from one sample, sequenced in a study of blood T cell repertoires in COVID-19. TCRdb's table, derived via immunoSEQ multiplex PCR, lists solely in-frame clones and lacks some. The sample contains 250,000 to 350,000 clones, 75% to 90% of which appear only once. Sequencing was performed on peripheral blood. The receptor set was obtained from a man aged 30 to 39 with acute or convalescent COVID-19.

This chain links TRBV6-5 with TRBJ1-1, with D possibly being TRBD1 (5 bases). Between the trimmed V and J ends, which lost 6 bases and 6 bases, there was a span of 11 bases. The CDR3 has 12 amino acids. Looked up from germline, CDR1 is MNHEY and CDR2 is SVGAGI. The CDR3 loop is CASSLRGAEAFF. The CDR3 DNA reads as TGTGCCAGCAGCTTACGGGGGGCTGAAGCTTTCTTT.

The chain carries TRBV7-9 and TRBJ1-5; perhaps TRBD1 as D (5 bases). Germline V gene sequence: CDR1 SEHNR, CDR2 FQNEAQ (reference sequence). This CDR3 region has 14 residues. V was clipped by 5 bases and J by 6 bases, with 14 bases between them. CDR3 in DNA: TGTGCCAGCAGCGATGCAGGGTATAGTCAGCCCCAGCATTTT. Its protein product is CASSDAGYSQPQHF.

V and J are TRBV19 and TRBJ2-3, with D perhaps matching TRBD2 (7 bases). Germline lookup yields CDR1 LNHDA and CDR2 SQIVND (reference sequence). The CDR3 has 14 residues. Trimming pared 5 bases from V and 3 bases from J, leaving 12 bases between. The CDR3 reads CASSLQGGTDTQYF. The CDR3 DNA reads TGTGCCAGTAGTCTACAGGGAGGGACAGATACGCAGTATTTT.

The chain carries TRBV11-3 and TRBJ2-3, with 7 bases fitting TRBD2. Trimming cost V 5 bases and J 9 bases; bases outside gene matches: 17. The germline V gene has CDR1 SGHNT and CDR2 YENEEA. This CDR3 region has 16 residues. The CDR3 here is CASSPQSGTTLRTQYF. The DNA of the CDR3 is TGTGCCAGCAGCCCTCAATCAGGGACTACCCTTCGCACGCAGTATTTT.

The chain combines TRBV11-2 with TRBJ1-5; D is perhaps TRBD1 (5 bases). Trimming stripped 4 bases from V and 7 bases from J, with 11 bases between. CDR1 and CDR2 (germline): SGHAT, FQNNGV. CDR3 length equals 13 residues. The CDR3 protein is CASSWGRGQPQHF. In DNA form, the CDR3 reads TGTGCCAGCAGCTGGGGGAGGGGACAGCCCCAGCATTTT.

The chain employs TRBV11-2 and TRBJ2-5; 11 nucleotides line up with TRBD2. Germline values: CDR1 SGHAT, CDR2 FQNNGV. Unmatched junction bases numbered 5, after V lost 4 bases and J lost 4 bases. This CDR3 has 15 amino acids. The CDR3 sequence is CASSSRLAGLETQYF. CDR3 DNA: TGTGCCAGCAGCTCCAGACTAGCGGGACTAGAGACCCAGTACTTC.

The genes are TRBV7-3 and TRBJ2-1, with D perhaps TRBD2 (5 bases). The CDR3 totals 11 residues. Germline V gene data show CDR1 as SGHTA and CDR2 as FQGTGA. V dropped 5 bases and J dropped 7 bases, with 6 bases sitting between them. DNA for the CDR3: TGTGCCAGCAGCCGCGGGAATGAGCAGTTCTTC. Protein: CASSRGNEQFF.

The chain joins TRBV18 to TRBJ2-5; 8 bases map to TRBD2. CDR3 length equals 15 residues. Trimming removed 3 bases from V and 4 bases from J; junction bases left unmatched: 7. CDR1 is KGHSH, CDR2 LQKENI, per germline. The CDR3 sequence is CASSPPGLVIETQYF. The CDR3 DNA reads TGTGCCAGCTCACCTCCGGGACTAGTTATAGAGACCCAGTACTTC. Supplemented by reference TRBV18 and TRBJ2-5, the full variable domain reads NAGVMQNPRHLVRRRGQEARLRCSPMKGHSHVYWYRQLPEEGLKFMVYLQKENIIDESGMPKERFSAEFPKEGPSILRIQQVVRGDSAAYFCASSPPGLVIETQYFGPGTRLLVL.

V gene TRBV10-2 combines with J gene TRBJ1-1; 9 nucleotides match TRBD1. Trimming cost V 6 bases and J 2 bases; bases outside gene matches: 13. Germline assignment: CDR1 WSHSY and CDR2 SAAADI. The length of the CDR3 is 17 residues. For the CDR3, the DNA is TGCGCCAGCAGGAGCCTGGAGGGACAGGGCCTTAACACTGAAGCTTTCTTT. This codes for CASRSLEGQGLNTEAFF.

The chain joins TRBV27 to TRBJ1-3; 8 nucleotides line up with TRBD1. Germline lookup yields CDR1 MNHEY and CDR2 SMNVEV (reference sequence). V was pared by 4 bases and J by 3 bases, with 5 bases of the junction left unmatched. This CDR3 has 15 amino acids. Here the CDR3 reads CASSSPTGVGNTIYF. CDR3 DNA: TGTGCCAGCAGTTCTCCGACAGGGGTTGGAAACACCATATATTTT.

The rearrangement uses TRBV7-2 and TRBJ2-7, with 8 positions matching TRBD2. Germline CDR1 reads SGHTA; CDR2 reads FQGNSA. V shed 7 bases and J 0 bases; nucleotides not matched to a gene: 8. The CDR3 extends over 15 amino acids. Here the CDR3 reads CASTDPGGSSYEQYF. DNA of the CDR3: TGTGCCAGCACCGATCCGGGGGGGTCCTCCTACGAGCAGTACTTC.

This sequence joins TRBV10-1 and TRBJ2-4, with 8 bases matching TRBD2. This CDR3 is 16 amino acids long. J gave up 0 bases and V 4 bases, and 5 bases lay outside the gene matches. Germline loops: CDR1 WNHNN, CDR2 SYGVQD (reference sequence). This CDR3 is CASSASGGIAKNIQYF. DNA for the CDR3: TGCGCCAGCAGTGCCAGCGGGGGAATAGCCAAAAACATTCAGTACTTC.

The J gene is TRBJ2-7, the V gene TRBV5-1; no clear D. The V gene's germline CDR1 is SGHRS and CDR2 YFSETQ. CDR3 length: 14 residues. V was cut by 0 bases and J by 1 base, with 8 bases left in between. CDR3 residues: CASSLEAGSYEQYF. CDR3 in DNA: TGCGCCAGCAGCTTGGAGGCAGGTTCCTACGAGCAGTACTTC.

This chain links TRBV11-2 with TRBJ2-7; 7 nucleotides line up with TRBD1. Germline V gives CDR1 SGHAT, CDR2 FQNNGV. The CDR3 has 14 residues. Losses at the gene ends were 5 bases for V and 3 bases for J; bases not matched to a gene: 7. The CDR3 loop reads CASSPDREGYEQYF. The CDR3 region has the DNA TGTGCCAGCAGCCCTGACAGGGAAGGCTACGAGCAGTACTTC.

This clone appeared a few times. The V gene is TRBV10-1, the J gene TRBJ2-2; D is possibly TRBD1 (5 bases). The CDR3 contains 12 residues. With 5 bases removed from V and 5 bases from J, the gap between germline ends came to 6 bases. In germline, CDR1 is WNHNN, CDR2 SYGVQD (reference sequence). The CDR3 protein is CASSSGTGELFF. CDR3 DNA sequence: TGCGCCAGCAGTTCAGGGACCGGGGAGCTGTTTTTT.

The chain combines TRBV7-9 with TRBJ2-4; 7 bases are shared with TRBD1. The ends lost 1 base at V and 7 bases at J; junction bases unmatched: 4. The CDR3 length is 14 residues. Germline CDR1 reads SEHNR; CDR2 reads FQNEAQ (reference sequence). The CDR3 sequence is CASSLGQGLNIQYF. The DNA of the CDR3 is TGTGCCAGCAGCTTAGGACAGGGTCTTAACATTCAGTACTTC.

V and J are TRBV10-1 and TRBJ2-3; no reliable D call. This CDR3 comprises 13 residues. The germline V and J ends were trimmed by 7 bases and 1 base, with 9 bases remaining between them. CDR1 is WNHNN, CDR2 SYGVQD, per germline (reference sequence). The CDR3 nucleotides are TGCGCCAGCATGGAGAGCGGCACAGATACGCAGTATTTT. Encoded protein: CASMESGTDTQYF.

The V call is TRBV9, the J call TRBJ2-7, with 10 bases fitting TRBD2. The length of the CDR3 is 18 residues. Germline lookup yields CDR1 SGDLS and CDR2 YYNGEE. J was trimmed by 3 bases and V by 0 bases; bases with no gene match: 12. CDR3 sequence reads: CASSVDWLAGETIYEQYF. The CDR3 coding sequence is TGTGCCAGCAGCGTAGATTGGCTAGCGGGAGAGACAATCTACGAGCAGTACTTC.

Written as DNA, the CDR3 is TGTGCCAGCAACCTCGGACAGGAGGAGACCCAGTACTTC. Protein product: CASNLGQEETQYF. This chain uses TRBV5-4 with TRBJ2-5, with TRBD1 matching over 7 bases. Germline V gives CDR1 SGHNT, CDR2 YYREEE (reference sequence). The CDR3 spans 13 residues. The V gene end was trimmed by 6 bases and the J gene end by 5 bases; junction bases not matched to a gene: 7.

The chain uses TRBV18 and TRBJ2-5; possible D gene TRBD2, 5 bases. There are 16 residues in the CDR3. CDR1 is KGHSH and CDR2 is LQKENI in the germline V gene. Trimming removed 5 bases from V and 5 bases from J, with 21 bases in between. In nucleotides, the CDR3 is TGTGCCAGCTCAATCGGACTTCCTAAAGGCGGTGAGACCCAGTACTTC. Encoded protein: CASSIGLPKGGETQYF.

This clone was picked up one time. The V and J genes are TRBV6-5 and TRBJ1-4; 9 nucleotides agree with TRBD1. CDR1 and CDR2 from the germline V gene are MNHEY and SVGAGI. The CDR3 contains 15 residues. V lost 5 bases, J lost 4 bases, and 5 bases stayed unmatched. The CDR3 bases are TGTGCCAGCAGTACTATGACAGGGGGTAATGAAAAACTGTTTTTT. As protein: CASSTMTGGNEKLFF.

J is TRBJ1-6 and V is TRBV6-5; no reliable D call. This CDR3 spans 13 amino acids. With 10 bases removed from V and 10 bases from J, the gap between germline ends came to 17 bases. CDR1 is MNHEY and CDR2 is SVGAGI in the germline V gene. This chain's CDR3 is CATCRLGVSPLHF. The CDR3, as DNA: TGTGCCACCTGTAGGTTGGGAGTCTCACCCCTCCACTTT.

The genes are TRBV6-5 and TRBJ1-4; D is undetermined. CDR1 is MNHEY, CDR2 SVGAGI, per germline. The CDR3 runs to 15 residues. Trimming took off 6 bases at V and 8 bases at J, with 19 bases between the two ends. The CDR3 nucleotides are TGTGCCAGCAGATTATCGGACCCAAGAGGGGAAAAACTGTTTTTT. Protein product: CASRLSDPRGEKLFF.